The 29 T cell receptor beta chains listed next were all sequenced from one sample in a study of blood T cell repertoires in COVID-19. The data were produced by immunoSEQ multiplex PCR, yet TCRdb's version contains in-frame clones alone and is incomplete. The repertoire includes about 130,000 clones, around 83% of them detected once, and roughly 12% sits in the top ten. What was sequenced was peripheral blood. The receptors stem from a man aged 55 to 70 with acute or convalescent COVID-19.

V is TRBV7-2 and J is TRBJ2-3, with D possibly matching TRBD2 (5 bases). Trimming removed 4 bases from V and 8 bases from J, with 10 bases in between. CDR1 is SGHTA and CDR2 is FQGNSA in the germline V gene. The CDR3 runs to 12 residues. The CDR3 DNA is TGTGCCAGCAGCTCATGGACTCGTACGCAGTATTTT. Amino acid sequence: CASSSWTRTQYF.

CDR3 sequence reads: CASSVGQGGTYEQYF. The CDR3 bases are TGTGCCAGCAGCGTTGGACAGGGGGGTACCTACGAGCAGTACTTC. V is TRBV9 and J is TRBJ2-7; 10 nucleotides line up with TRBD1. Germline V gives CDR1 SGDLS, CDR2 YYNGEE. J gave up 2 bases and V 2 bases, and 4 bases lay outside the gene matches. The CDR3 is 15 residues long.

This sequence joins TRBV6-2 or TRBV6-3 and TRBJ1-2; D gene uncertain. The CDR3 consists of 12 residues. V was clipped by 0 bases and J by 6 bases, with 5 bases between them. The germline V gene encodes CDR1 MNHEY and CDR2 SVGEGT. In nucleotides, the CDR3 is TGTGCCAGCAGTTACTCTATCGATGGCTACACCTTC. This sequence encodes CASSYSIDGYTF.

With respect to this clone: The same CDR3 can be traced to other DNA sequences in this sample. V and J are TRBV28 and TRBJ2-2, with 8 positions matching TRBD1. This CDR3 region has 14 residues. In germline, CDR1 is MDHEN, CDR2 SYDVKM. Germline trimming cut 6 bases from V and 1 base from J; bases unmatched to any gene: 1. CDR3 in amino acids: CASRGTGNTGELFF. CDR3 nucleotides: TGTGCCAGCAGAGGGACAGGGAACACCGGGGAGCTGTTTTTT.

The chain couples TRBV11-2 to TRBJ2-3, with 7 nucleotides matching TRBD1. J gave up 4 bases and V 5 bases, and 9 bases lay outside the gene matches. The V gene's germline CDR1 is SGHAT and CDR2 FQNNGV. The CDR3 runs 15 residues. CDR3 coding DNA: TGTGCCAGCAGCCTACGACAGGGTAGCGCAGATACGCAGTATTTT. This translates into CASSLRQGSADTQYF.

The chain links TRBV27 to TRBJ2-5; 10 bases line up with TRBD2. The CDR3 totals 17 residues. Trimming cost V 3 bases and J 4 bases; bases outside gene matches: 11. Per the germline V gene, CDR1 is MNHEY and CDR2 is SMNVEV (reference sequence). In DNA form, the CDR3 reads TGTGCCAGCAGTTTGGGAGCGGGAGGGAGGTTTGGAGAGACCCAGTACTTC. Encoded protein: CASSLGAGGRFGETQYF.

J is TRBJ2-1 and V is TRBV27, with 8 nucleotides matching TRBD2. Germline V gives CDR1 MNHEY, CDR2 SMNVEV (reference sequence). V was pared by 6 bases and J by 7 bases, with 8 bases of the junction left unmatched. This CDR3 contains 14 residues. In nucleotides, the CDR3 is TGTGCCAGCAGCGAGCGGGAGATTCGGAATGAGCAGTTCTTC. This gives the protein CASSEREIRNEQFF.

This clone was detected only a few times. At the DNA level, this CDR3 is encoded by other sequences in the same sample as well. The chain joins TRBV18 to TRBJ2-3; 11 bases fit TRBD2. Germline lookup yields CDR1 KGHSH and CDR2 LQKENI. The CDR3 length is 15 residues. V shed 2 bases and J 5 bases; nucleotides not matched to a gene: 3. The CDR3 region is CASSPGLAGGDTQYF. Here the CDR3 DNA reads TGTGCCAGCTCACCAGGTCTAGCGGGAGGAGATACGCAGTATTTT. The full variable domain, rest sourced from reference TRBV18 and TRBJ2-3, is NAGVMQNPRHLVRRRGQEARLRCSPMKGHSHVYWYRQLPEEGLKFMVYLQKENIIDESGMPKERFSAEFPKEGPSILRIQQVVRGDSAAYFCASSPGLAGGDTQYFGPGTRLTVL.

V and J are TRBV5-8 and TRBJ2-3; TRBD2 matches at 7 bases. This CDR3 region has 17 residues. Looked up from germline, CDR1 is SGHTS and CDR2 is YDEGEE. The trim removed 2 bases at V and 4 bases at J, leaving 13 bases unmatched. Written as DNA, the CDR3 is TGTGCCAGCAGCTTTATTCACGGGAGCGCGGGGGCAGATACGCAGTATTTT. Its translation is CASSFIHGSAGADTQYF.

The rearrangement joins TRBV5-5 to TRBJ1-1; D is possibly TRBD1 (5 bases). V shed 0 bases and J shed 3 bases, with 6 bases lying between them. The CDR3 loop spans 13 amino acids. Germline V gives CDR1 SGHKS, CDR2 YYEKEE (reference sequence). CDR3 protein: CASSLEQDTEAFF. Here the CDR3 DNA reads TGTGCCAGCAGCTTGGAACAGGACACTGAAGCTTTCTTT.

The genes are TRBV30 and TRBJ2-7; no clear D. The CDR3 loop spans 12 amino acids. The ends were cut back, 0 bases at V and 4 bases at J, with 7 bases in the middle. Germline V gene data show CDR1 as GTSNPN and CDR2 as SVGIG (reference sequence). In DNA, the CDR3 is TGTGCCTGGAGTGTAAATAGTTACGAGCAGTACTTC. Its protein is CAWSVNSYEQYF.

The chain links TRBV18 to TRBJ2-3, with 10 bases aligning to TRBD2. Germline V gene data show CDR1 as KGHSH and CDR2 as LQKENI. This CDR3 spans 17 amino acids. V gave up 3 bases and J gave up 4 bases; unmatched junction bases: 10. The CDR3 bases are TGTGCCAGCTCACCCAACAGGGGTAGCGGGAGGTCAGATACGCAGTATTTT. It yields the protein CASSPNRGSGRSDTQYF.

The chain links TRBV27 to TRBJ2-2; tentatively, D is TRBD2 (5 bases). Trimming shortened V by 2 bases and J by 3 bases, and 16 bases separated the two germline ends. CDR1 is MNHEY and CDR2 is SMNVEV in the germline V gene (reference sequence). CDR3 length: 17 amino acids. The CDR3 loop is CASSLMGSGLDTGELFF. CDR3 DNA sequence: TGTGCCAGCAGTTTAATGGGCTCGGGGTTGGACACCGGGGAGCTGTTTTTT.

CDR3 amino acids: CAWSAGQGIYNSPLHF. The DNA for the CDR3 is TGTGCCTGGAGTGCGGGACAGGGAATTTATAATTCACCCCTCCACTTT. The V and J genes are TRBV30 and TRBJ1-6, with 9 bases identical to TRBD1. Germline values: CDR1 GTSNPN, CDR2 SVGIG (reference sequence). The CDR3 contains 16 residues. V lost 1 base and J lost 4; bases outside the gene matches: 5. The whole variable domain, filled in from reference TRBV30 and TRBJ1-6, reads SQTIHQWPATLVQPVGSPLSLECTVEGTSNPNLYWYRQAAGRGLQLLFYSVGIGQISSEVPQNLSASRPQDRQFILSSKKLLLSDSGFYLCAWSAGQGIYNSPLHFGNGTRLTVT.

This clone was counted between two and nine times. This chain uses TRBV2 with TRBJ1-5; 9 nucleotides agree with TRBD1. CDR3 length equals 18 residues. CDR1 and CDR2 from the germline V gene are SNHLY and FYNNEI. V lost 4 bases to trimming and J lost 0 bases; unmatched junction nucleotides: 10. In nucleotides, the CDR3 is TGTGCCAGCAGTGCTCGAATGACAGGGGGGAATAGCAATCAGCCCCAGCATTTT. Its translation: CASSARMTGGNSNQPQHF.

The chain is built from TRBV28 and TRBJ2-3; TRBD2 might be the D (7 bases). Germline V lookup: CDR1 MDHEN, CDR2 SYDVKM. V shed 1 base and J shed 6 bases, with 17 bases lying between them. CDR3 length: 16 amino acids. The CDR3, as DNA: TGTGCCAGCAGTTTATCCATGGGGGGGCTGGGGGATACGCAGTATTTT. Protein sequence: CASSLSMGGLGDTQYF.

J is TRBJ1-5 and V is TRBV24-1, with 7 bases matching TRBD1. The CDR3 length is 13 residues. After removal of 5 bases from V and 4 bases from J, the junction contained 1 base not matched to a gene. Per germline, CDR1 KGHDR and CDR2 SFDVKD. The DNA for the CDR3 is TGTGCCACCAGTGTCAGGGGGAATCAGCCCCAGCATTTT. Its translation is CATSVRGNQPQHF.

The chain couples TRBV16 to TRBJ1-1; D is ambiguous. Germline CDR1 reads KGHSY; CDR2 reads FQNENV. The V gene lost 2 bases and the J gene lost 11 bases, with 15 bases spanning the gap. This CDR3 has 13 amino acids. CDR3 amino acids: CASSQGASERAFF. CDR3 sequence (DNA): TGTGCCAGCAGCCAAGGTGCCTCCGAGAGGGCTTTCTTT.

V is TRBV11-2 and J is TRBJ1-5; D is perhaps TRBD1 (6 bases). V lost 3 bases to trimming and J lost 0 bases, with 12 bases between them. The CDR3 is 16 amino acids. Germline-derived CDR1 and CDR2 are SGHAT and FQNNGV. CDR3: CASSLHGGASNQPQHF. The CDR3 DNA reads as TGTGCCAGCAGCTTGCATGGGGGCGCTAGCAATCAGCCCCAGCATTTT. The full variable domain, completed using reference TRBV11-2 and TRBJ1-5, is EAGVAQSPRYKIIEKRQSVAFWCNPISGHATLYWYQQILGQGPKLLIQFQNNGVVDDSQLPKDRFSAERLKGVDSTLKIQPAKLEDSAVYLCASSLHGGASNQPQHFGDGTRLSIL.

The rearrangement uses TRBV7-2 and TRBJ2-5; 8 positions agree with TRBD2. Germline-derived CDR1 and CDR2 are SGHTA and FQGNSA. The CDR3 runs 15 residues. V was pared by 3 bases and J by 5 bases, with 8 bases of the junction left unmatched. CDR3 sequence: CASSFQRERRETQYF. In nucleotides, the CDR3 is TGTGCCAGCAGCTTCCAGCGGGAGCGAAGGGAGACCCAGTACTTC. The full variable domain, in which reference TRBV7-2 and TRBJ2-5 provide the parts outside the CDR3, is GAGVSQSPSNKVTEKGKDVELRCDPISGHTALYWYRQSLGQGLEFLIYFQGNSAPDKSGLPSDRFSAERTGGSVSTLTIQRTQQEDSAVYLCASSFQRERRETQYFGPGTRLLVL.

The chain employs TRBV30 and TRBJ1-6, with 7 bases fitting TRBD1. There are 17 residues in the CDR3. V gave up 3 bases and J gave up 10 bases; unmatched junction bases: 18. Germline V CDR1 and CDR2: GTSNPN, SVGIG (reference sequence). The CDR3 DNA reads TGTGCCTGGAGCCTCGTCTTGACAGGGAGGTACAAGTCACCCCTCCACTTT. Residues: CAWSLVLTGRYKSPLHF.

The chain is built from TRBV27 and TRBJ2-2, with D maybe TRBD2 (6 bases). Germline CDR1 MNHEY, CDR2 SMNVEV (reference sequence). Deletions cut 4 bases from V and 6 bases from J, with 9 bases between. This CDR3 comprises 13 residues. The DNA for the CDR3 is TGTGCCAGCAGTTCTCTAGCGTCCGGGGAGCTGTTTTTT. It specifies CASSSLASGELFF.

The J gene is TRBJ2-2, the V gene TRBV27, with a tentative D call TRBD1 (8 bases). In germline, CDR1 is MNHEY, CDR2 SMNVEV (reference sequence). V lost 6 bases and J 7 bases, leaving 18 bases between the germline ends. This CDR3 comprises 15 residues. In DNA form, the CDR3 reads TGTGCCAGCAGCCGACTACAGGGGGAGGGCGGGGAGCTGTTTTTT. Its translation: CASSRLQGEGGELFF.

This clone was seen a handful of times. The gene calls are TRBV3-1 (or the pseudogene TRBV3-2) and TRBJ2-1; TRBD2 aligns across 7 bases. This CDR3 contains 13 residues. The ends lost 1 base at V and 10 bases at J; junction bases unmatched: 4. Germline V gene sequence: CDR1 LGHDT, CDR2 YNNKEL (reference sequence). The DNA of the CDR3 is TGTGCCAGCAGCCAAGGGCGGGGACTAGAGCAGTTCTTC. Translated: CASSQGRGLEQFF.

This clone was seen at least ten times. The chain employs TRBV27 and TRBJ1-1; TRBD1 agrees at 8 bases. The germline V gene encodes CDR1 MNHEY and CDR2 SMNVEV (reference sequence). CDR3 length equals 12 residues. The V segment lost 6 bases and the J segment 12 bases; nucleotides outside the gene matches: 9. The CDR3 reads CASRTGEGGTFF. In nucleotides, the CDR3 is TGTGCCAGCAGGACAGGGGAGGGGGGGACTTTCTTT.

This rearrangement joins TRBV9 to TRBJ2-3; D is perhaps TRBD2 (5 bases). The CDR3 has 14 residues. Per the germline V gene, CDR1 is SGDLS and CDR2 is YYNGEE. V was pared by 4 bases and J by 0 bases, with 9 bases between. CDR3: CASSSTGSTDTQYF. In DNA, the CDR3 is TGTGCCAGCAGCTCTACGGGAAGCACAGATACGCAGTATTTT.

This clone was seen only a few times. The CDR3 protein is CASSSGIGTDTQYF. The CDR3 bases are TGTGCCAGCTCCTCCGGGATAGGGACAGATACGCAGTATTTT. V and J are TRBV18 and TRBJ2-3; a weak D match, TRBD2 (5 bases). The CDR3 sequence is 14 residues long. CDR1 KGHSH and CDR2 LQKENI come from the germline V gene. V was cut by 6 bases and J by 3 bases, with 13 bases left in between.

V and J are TRBV6-5 and TRBJ1-1; 10 bases match TRBD1. The CDR3 has 14 residues. Unmatched junction bases numbered 5, after V lost 7 bases and J lost 3 bases. Germline CDR1 MNHEY, CDR2 SVGAGI. The CDR3 region is CASTLDRGHTEAFF. The DNA for the CDR3 is TGTGCCAGCACCCTAGACAGGGGGCACACTGAAGCTTTCTTT.

This clone was observed once. The sample contains more than one DNA sequence encoding this CDR3. The V gene is TRBV5-1, the J gene TRBJ2-3; 10 positions match TRBD1. The CDR3 totals 14 residues. Germline V CDR1 and CDR2: SGHRS, YFSETQ. V dropped 4 bases and J dropped 3; count of bases not matched to a gene: 2. The CDR3 nucleotides are TGCGCCAGCAGCCCGGGACAGGGGACAGATACGCAGTATTTT. Translation gives CASSPGQGTDTQYF.